The source of this T cell receptor beta chain is a study of response to subunit inactivated influenza vaccine. Via MiXCR, TCRdb re-called the RT-PCR reads, giving one row per CDR3 protein. The sample has roughly 550,000 distinct CDR3 sequences; around 25% are singletons. Looked up from germline, CDR1 is LGHNA and CDR2 is YSLEER. The CDR3 has 15 residues. Trimming shortened V by 0 bases and J by 2 bases, and 8 bases separated the two germline ends. This same sample was also taken into another study, of T cells expressing NK-cell markers. As that study records: As the method of synthesis, 5'RACE template switching with UMIs yielded TCR beta cDNA.

The origin of this receptor is a man in his forties or fifties who received an inactivated influenza vaccine. The sample here was CD4+ T cells sorted from PBMCs, taken 11 to 12 days after vaccination. The J gene is TRBJ2-1, the V gene TRBV4-3; D gene ambiguous. The CDR3 DNA follows: TGCGCCAGCAGCCAAGAGCCGAACACCTACAATGAGCAGTTCTTC. It specifies CASSQEPNTYNEQFF.